These T cell receptor beta chains were read from a single sample in a study of T cell responses to AZD1222 COVID-19 vaccine. Method: immunoSEQ multiplex PCR; TCRdb's copy keeps in-frame clones and lacks some. Of nearly 95,000 clones in the sample, almost 90% are singletons; the top ten hold approximately 8.7%. Sequencing was performed on peripheral blood, taken on day 0 of AZD1222 vaccination. These TCRs come from an adult in good health. CDR3s include the opening cysteine and the closing phenylalanine or tryptophan. The order of the fields is CDR3 DNA, CDR3 protein, clone size, D gene, J gene, V gene. The D gene is left open where the match is weak. Size values are once, few and many counts, or a class for expanded clones, and some rows have none.

TGCAGCGTTCCCTGGGGGGCTAGCGGCTACAATGAGCAGTTCTTC,CSVPWGASGYNEQFF,NA,NA,TRBJ2-1,TRBV29-1
TGTGCCAGCAGCTTGGGGCAGCCGGGCGATGAAAAACTGTTTTTT,CASSLGQPGDEKLFF,NA,NA,TRBJ1-4,TRBV7-9
TGCGCCAGCAGGCAAGCTTCGAACACTGAAGCTTTCTTT,CASRQASNTEAFF,NA,NA,TRBJ1-1,TRBV4-1
TGTGCCAGTAGTCCCCGGACAGGGAACACCGGGGAGCTGTTTTTT,CASSPRTGNTGELFF,NA,TRBD1,TRBJ2-2,TRBV19
TGTGCCAGCAGCCCCACCAGCGATACCGGGGAGCTGTTTTTT,CASSPTSDTGELFF,NA,NA,TRBJ2-2,TRBV3-1/TRBV3-2
TGTGCCAGCAGTTACCCCCTAGCGGGGGGCACCGGGGAGCTGTTTTTT,CASSYPLAGGTGELFF,few,TRBD2,TRBJ2-2,TRBV6-5
TGTGCCAGCACCTCAGGGGTGGCCCAAGAGACCCAGTACTTC,CASTSGVAQETQYF,once,NA,TRBJ2-5,TRBV5-8
TGTGCCAGCAGTTACCCACCCTACGAGCAGTACTTC,CASSYPPYEQYF,NA,NA,TRBJ2-7,TRBV6-2/TRBV6-3
TGTGCCAGCAGTTTTGGGGTAAGCACTGAAGCTTTCTTT,CASSFGVSTEAFF,NA,NA,TRBJ1-1,TRBV12-3/TRBV12-4
TGCGCCAGCAGCCAGGGTTGGAACACTGAAGCTTTCTTT,CASSQGWNTEAFF,NA,NA,TRBJ1-1,TRBV5-1
TGTGCCAGCAGCTCAAGTAACTTCTACGAGCAGTACTTC,CASSSSNFYEQYF,NA,NA,TRBJ2-7,TRBV7-2
TGCAGCGTTGCTGGTTCGGCGAGTGGCTACACCTTC,CSVAGSASGYTF,once,NA,TRBJ1-2,TRBV29-1
TGTGCCAGCAGGGGGCAGGGGGCGAACACTGAAGCTTTCTTT,CASRGQGANTEAFF,NA,TRBD1,TRBJ1-1,TRBV6-5